This TCR beta chain was sequenced for a study of blood T cells in healthy people across ages. The authors ran a second PCR of roughly 6 to 12 cycles using a sample-barcoded 5' primer and a J-beta primer mix. TCRdb ran MiXCR on the 5' RACE reads and lists one entry per CDR3 protein. This sample has approximately 800,000 distinct CDR3 sequences, with about 46% found just once. Each donor had about 10 milliliters of peripheral blood drawn. Study-wide points: Correlation between TCR beta diversity and naive T cell percentage was strong. When one million T cells were used, diversity estimates were thought to be underestimates. Diversity of TCR beta per million T cells declined in a roughly linear way with age.

Concerning this clonotype: The antigen is not known.

The germline gives CDR1 SQVTM, CDR2 ANQGSEA. V lost 0 bases, J lost 4 bases, and 12 bases lay in between. This CDR3 is built from 14 residues. The sequence was collected from an elderly man in good health. Sequencing used blood. V is TRBV29-1 and J is TRBJ2-5; D ambiguous. CDR3 amino acids: CSVEDGRFGETQYF. DNA for the CDR3: TGCAGCGTTGAAGATGGCAGGTTCGGAGAGACCCAGTACTTC.